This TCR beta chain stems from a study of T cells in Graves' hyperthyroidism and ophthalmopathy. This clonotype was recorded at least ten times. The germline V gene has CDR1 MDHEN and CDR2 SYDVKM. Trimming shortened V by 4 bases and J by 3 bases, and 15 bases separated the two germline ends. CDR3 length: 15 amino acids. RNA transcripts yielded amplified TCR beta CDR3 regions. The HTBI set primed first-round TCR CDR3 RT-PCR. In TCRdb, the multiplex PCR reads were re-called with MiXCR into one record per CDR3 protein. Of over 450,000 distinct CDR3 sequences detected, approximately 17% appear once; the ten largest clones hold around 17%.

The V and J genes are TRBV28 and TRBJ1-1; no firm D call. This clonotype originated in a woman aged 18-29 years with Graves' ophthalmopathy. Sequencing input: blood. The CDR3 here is CASSSVAAGYTEAFF. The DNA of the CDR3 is TGTGCCAGCAGTTCCGTCGCCGCGGGATACACTGAAGCTTTCTTT.